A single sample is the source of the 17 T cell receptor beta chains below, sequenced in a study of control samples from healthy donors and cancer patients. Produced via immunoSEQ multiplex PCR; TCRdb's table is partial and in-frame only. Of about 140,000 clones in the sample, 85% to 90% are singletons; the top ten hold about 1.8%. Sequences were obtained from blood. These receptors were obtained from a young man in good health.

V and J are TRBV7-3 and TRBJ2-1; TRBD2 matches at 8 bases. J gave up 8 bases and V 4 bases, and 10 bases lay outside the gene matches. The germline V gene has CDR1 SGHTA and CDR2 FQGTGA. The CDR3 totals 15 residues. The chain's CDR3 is CASSSARGGRDEQFF. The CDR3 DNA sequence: TGTGCCAGCAGCTCCGCCCGCGGGGGGCGAGATGAGCAGTTCTTC. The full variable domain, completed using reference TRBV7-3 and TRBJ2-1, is GAGVSQTPSNKVTEKGKYVELRCDPISGHTALYWYRQSLGQGPEFLIYFQGTGAADDSGLPNDRFFAVRPEGSVSTLKIQRTERGDSAVYLCASSSARGGRDEQFFGPGTRLTVL.

CDR3 amino acids: CASSVNRYNTEAFF. Written as DNA, the CDR3 is TGCGCCAGCAGCGTTAACAGGTACAACACTGAAGCTTTCTTT. The J gene is TRBJ1-1, the V gene TRBV5-1; the D gene is possibly TRBD1 (5 bases). Trimming pared 4 bases from V and 2 bases from J, leaving 12 bases between. CDR1 and CDR2 from the germline V gene are SGHRS and YFSETQ. There are 14 residues in the CDR3.

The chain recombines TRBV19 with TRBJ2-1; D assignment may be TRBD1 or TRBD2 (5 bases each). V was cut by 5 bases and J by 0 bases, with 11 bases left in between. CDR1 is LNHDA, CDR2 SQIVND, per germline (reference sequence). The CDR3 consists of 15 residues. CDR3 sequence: CASSLSGSSYNEQFF. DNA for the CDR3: TGTGCCAGTAGTTTGTCAGGGAGCTCCTACAATGAGCAGTTCTTC.

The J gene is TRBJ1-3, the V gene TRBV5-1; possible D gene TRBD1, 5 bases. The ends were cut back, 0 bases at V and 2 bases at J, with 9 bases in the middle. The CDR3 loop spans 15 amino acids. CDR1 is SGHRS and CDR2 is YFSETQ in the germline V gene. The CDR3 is CASSLARGAGNTIYF. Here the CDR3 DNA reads TGCGCCAGCAGCTTGGCCAGAGGGGCTGGAAACACCATATATTTT.

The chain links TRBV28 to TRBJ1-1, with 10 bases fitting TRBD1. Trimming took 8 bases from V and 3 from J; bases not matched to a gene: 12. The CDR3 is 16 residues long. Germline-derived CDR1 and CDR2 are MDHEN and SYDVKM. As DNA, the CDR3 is TGTGCCAGCCATGCCCTCGGGACAGGGGAGTACACTGAAGCTTTCTTT. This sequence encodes CASHALGTGEYTEAFF.

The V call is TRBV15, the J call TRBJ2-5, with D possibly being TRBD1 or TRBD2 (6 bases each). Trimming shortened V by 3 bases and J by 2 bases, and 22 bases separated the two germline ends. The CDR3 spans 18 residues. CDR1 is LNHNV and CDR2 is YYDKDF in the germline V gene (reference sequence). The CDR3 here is CATSSPLRGVGIQETQYF. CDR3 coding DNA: TGTGCCACCAGCAGTCCGCTGAGGGGGGTGGGGATACAAGAGACCCAGTACTTC.

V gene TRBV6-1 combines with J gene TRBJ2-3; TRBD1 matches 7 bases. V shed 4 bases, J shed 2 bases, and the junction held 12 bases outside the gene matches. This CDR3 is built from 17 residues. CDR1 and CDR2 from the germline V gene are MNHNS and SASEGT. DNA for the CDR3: TGTGCCAGCAGTGGGATTACCGGGACAGTCCCCACAGATACGCAGTATTTT. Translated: CASSGITGTVPTDTQYF.

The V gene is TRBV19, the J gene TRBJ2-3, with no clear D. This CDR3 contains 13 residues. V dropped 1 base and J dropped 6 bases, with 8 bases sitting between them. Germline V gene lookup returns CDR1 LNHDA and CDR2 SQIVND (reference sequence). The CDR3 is CASSIVTRDTQYF. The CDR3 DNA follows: TGTGCCAGTAGTATAGTTACCAGGGATACGCAGTATTTT.

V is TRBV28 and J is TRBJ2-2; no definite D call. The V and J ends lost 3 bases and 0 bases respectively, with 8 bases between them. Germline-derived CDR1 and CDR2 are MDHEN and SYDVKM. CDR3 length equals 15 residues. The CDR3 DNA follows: TGTGCCAGCAGTTTGGCTGGGACGAACACCGGGGAGCTGTTTTTT. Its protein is CASSLAGTNTGELFF.

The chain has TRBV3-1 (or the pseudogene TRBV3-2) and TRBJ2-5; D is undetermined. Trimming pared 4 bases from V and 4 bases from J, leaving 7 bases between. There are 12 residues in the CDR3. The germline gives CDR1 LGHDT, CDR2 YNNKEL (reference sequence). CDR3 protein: CASSPRRETQYF. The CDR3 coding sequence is TGTGCCAGCAGCCCAAGGAGAGAGACCCAGTACTTC.

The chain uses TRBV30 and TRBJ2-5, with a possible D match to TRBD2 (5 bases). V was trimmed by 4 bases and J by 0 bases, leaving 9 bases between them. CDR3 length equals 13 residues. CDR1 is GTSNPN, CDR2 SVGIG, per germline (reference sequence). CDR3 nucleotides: TGTGCCTGGACAGGTAGCGACCAAGAGACCCAGTACTTC. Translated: CAWTGSDQETQYF.

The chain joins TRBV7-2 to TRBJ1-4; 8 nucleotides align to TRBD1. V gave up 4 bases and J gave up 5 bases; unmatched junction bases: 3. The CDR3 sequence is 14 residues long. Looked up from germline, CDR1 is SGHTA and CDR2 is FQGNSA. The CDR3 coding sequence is TGTGCCAGCAGCTCGGACAGGGTAAATGAAAAACTGTTTTTT. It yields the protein CASSSDRVNEKLFF.

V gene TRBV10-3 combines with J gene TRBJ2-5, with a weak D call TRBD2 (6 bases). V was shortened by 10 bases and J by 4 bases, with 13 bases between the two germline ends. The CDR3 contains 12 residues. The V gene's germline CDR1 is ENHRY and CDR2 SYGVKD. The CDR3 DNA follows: TGTGCCACAGGCCCGCGGGGAGAGACCCAGTACTTC. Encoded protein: CATGPRGETQYF.

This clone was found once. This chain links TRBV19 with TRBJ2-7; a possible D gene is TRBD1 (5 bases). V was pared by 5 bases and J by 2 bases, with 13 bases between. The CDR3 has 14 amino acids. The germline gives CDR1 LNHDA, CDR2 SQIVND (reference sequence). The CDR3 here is CASSAVDSTYEQYF. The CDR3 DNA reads TGTGCCAGTAGTGCTGTCGACAGCACCTACGAGCAGTACTTC.

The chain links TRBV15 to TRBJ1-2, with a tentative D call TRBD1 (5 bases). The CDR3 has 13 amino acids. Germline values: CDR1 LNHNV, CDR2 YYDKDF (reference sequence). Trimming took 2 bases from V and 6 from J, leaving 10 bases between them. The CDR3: CATSRPGENGYTF. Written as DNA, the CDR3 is TGTGCCACCAGCAGACCGGGGGAAAATGGCTACACCTTC.

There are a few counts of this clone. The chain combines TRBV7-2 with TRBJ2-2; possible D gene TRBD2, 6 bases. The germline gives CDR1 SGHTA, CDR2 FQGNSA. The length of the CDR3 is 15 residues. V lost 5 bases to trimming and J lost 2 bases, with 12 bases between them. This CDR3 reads CASSHGGINTGELFF. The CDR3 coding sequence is TGTGCCAGCAGCCACGGCGGGATAAACACCGGGGAGCTGTTTTTT.

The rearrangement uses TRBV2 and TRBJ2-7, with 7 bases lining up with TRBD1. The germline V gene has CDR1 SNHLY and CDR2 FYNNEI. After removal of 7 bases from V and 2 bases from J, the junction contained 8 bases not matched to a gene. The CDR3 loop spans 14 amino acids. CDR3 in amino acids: CASIETGRTYEQYF. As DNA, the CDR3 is TGTGCCAGCATAGAGACAGGGCGGACCTACGAGCAGTACTTC.